This is a list of T cell receptor beta chains from one sample in a study of blood T cell repertoires in COVID-19. Only in-frame clones appear in the TCRdb table, and some are missing; sequencing was by immunoSEQ multiplex PCR. This sample yields around 140,000 clones, of which 80% to 90% are seen a single time; under 7.5% belongs to the top ten. The sequenced material came from peripheral blood. Receptor source: an elderly man with acute or convalescent COVID-19. Each CDR3 is given with its conserved first and last residue. A D gene is named only where the DNA matches it firmly. Only some rows state a clone size, as once, few, many or a class for expanded clones.

>-|14|-|TRBJ1-1|TRBV18
CASSPIGGETEAFF
TGTGCCAGCTCACCCATCGGGGGTGAAACTGAAGCTTTCTTT
>TRBD1|14|-|TRBJ2-2|TRBV19
CASFDRGGTGELFF
TGTGCCAGTTTTGACAGGGGGGGAACCGGGGAGCTGTTTTTT
>TRBD1|13|once|TRBJ2-7|TRBV2
CASTRTGAGRQYF
TGTGCCAGCACCCGGACAGGGGCAGGTCGGCAGTACTTC
>-|12|-|TRBJ2-7|TRBV2
CASSVQGYEQYF
TGTGCCAGCAGTGTTCAGGGCTACGAGCAGTACTTC
>TRBD1|16|-|TRBJ1-3|TRBV7-9
CASSLGQGSAGNTIYF
TGTGCCAGCAGCCTGGGACAGGGGTCCGCTGGAAACACCATATATTTT
>TRBD1|15|-|TRBJ2-7|TRBV7-2
CASSLVLDRTYEQYF
TGTGCCAGCAGCTTAGTCTTGGACAGGACCTACGAGCAGTACTTC
>-|15|-|TRBJ2-3|TRBV21-1
CASSGLAGACDTQYF
TGTGCCAGCAGTGGACTAGCGGGAGCATGCGATACGCAGTATTTT
>-|14|-|TRBJ2-7|TRBV5-5
CASSFPIPPYEQYF
TGTGCCAGCAGCTTCCCTATCCCCCCCTACGAGCAGTACTTC
>TRBD1|14|-|TRBJ2-5|TRBV5-1
CASSYGTGKETQYF
TGCGCCAGCAGTTATGGGACAGGGAAAGAGACCCAGTACTTC
>TRBD2|14|-|TRBJ2-2|TRBV9
CASSARTRAGELFF
TGTGCCAGCAGCGCGCGGACTAGGGCCGGGGAGCTGTTTTTT
>TRBD2|13|-|TRBJ2-5|TRBV18
CASSRRERETQYF
TGTGCCAGCTCACGGCGGGAGCGGGAGACCCAGTACTTC
>-|14|few|TRBJ1-6|TRBV5-1
CASSPPGGNSPLHF
TGCGCCAGCAGCCCTCCGGGAGGTAATTCACCCCTCCACTTT
>-|14|-|TRBJ1-5|TRBV20-1
CSASSPVGDQPQHF
TGCAGTGCTAGTAGCCCGGTAGGGGATCAGCCCCAGCATTTT
>-|16|once|TRBJ1-2|TRBV7-2
CASSRTAGRVNYGYTF
TGTGCCAGCAGTCGCACGGCAGGGAGGGTTAACTATGGCTACACCTTC
>TRBD1|13|-|TRBJ1-5|TRBV7-8
CASSFDRGQPQHF
TGTGCCAGCAGCTTCGACAGGGGGCAGCCCCAGCATTTT
>-|14|few|TRBJ1-5|TRBV19
CASRKGGYNQPQHF
TGTGCCAGTAGGAAAGGCGGCTACAATCAGCCCCAGCATTTT
>TRBD1|16|-|TRBJ2-5|TRBV19
CASSPGTASQEETQYF
TGTGCCAGTAGTCCCGGGACAGCCTCCCAGGAAGAGACCCAGTACTTC
>-|14|-|TRBJ1-6|TRBV3-1/TRBV3-2
CASSQGQDNSPLHF
TGTGCCAGCAGCCAAGGACAGGACAATTCACCCCTCCACTTT
>TRBD1|15|few|TRBJ1-5|TRBV6-1
CASSENWDRGQPQHF
TGTGCCAGCAGTGAAAACTGGGACAGGGGGCAGCCCCAGCATTTT
>-|13|-|TRBJ2-5|TRBV7-3
CASSLSSLETQYF
TGTGCCAGCAGCTTATCTAGTCTGGAGACCCAGTACTTC
>-|14|-|TRBJ1-1|TRBV18
CASSPQEKYTEAFF
TGTGCCAGCTCCCCACAGGAGAAATACACTGAAGCTTTCTTT
>-|14|once|TRBJ2-1|TRBV7-2
CASRRDSTYNEQFF
TGTGCCAGCAGGCGGGACTCGACCTACAATGAGCAGTTCTTC
>-|15|-|TRBJ2-5|TRBV5-1
CASSLVGSYQETQYF
TGCGCCAGCAGCTTGGTCGGGTCCTACCAAGAGACCCAGTACTTC
>TRBD1|15|-|TRBJ1-1|TRBV30
CAWSDYRGRNAEAFF
TGTGCCTGGAGTGACTACAGGGGAAGGAACGCTGAAGCTTTCTTT
>-|15|once|TRBJ1-3|TRBV3-1/TRBV3-2
CASSQGRGIGNTIYF
TGTGCCAGCAGCCAAGGCCGGGGAATTGGAAACACCATATATTTT
>TRBD1|16|-|TRBJ2-1|TRBV4-1
CASSQEATGGYNEQFF
TGCGCCAGCAGCCAAGAGGCTACAGGGGGATACAATGAGCAGTTCTTC
>TRBD1|12|-|TRBJ1-6|TRBV6-5
CASRETGGPLHF
TGTGCCAGCAGGGAGACAGGGGGACCCCTCCACTTT
>-|11|-|TRBJ1-2|TRBV12-3/TRBV12-4
CASSLYSDYTF
TGTGCCAGCAGTTTATACAGTGACTACACCTTC
>-|15|once|TRBJ2-6|TRBV19
CASSDRTSGANVLTF
TGTGCCAGTAGCGACAGGACCTCTGGGGCCAACGTCCTGACTTTC
>-|14|-|TRBJ1-2|TRBV28
CASSLIRVNYGYTF
TGTGCCAGCAGTTTAATACGGGTAAACTATGGCTACACCTTC
>TRBD1|15|-|TRBJ1-3|TRBV5-1
CASSTSTGPENTIYF
TGCGCCAGCAGCACCTCGACAGGGCCCGAAAACACCATATATTTT
>-|14|-|TRBJ2-3|TRBV19
CASTLASATDTQYF
TGTGCCAGTACGCTCGCTAGCGCGACAGATACGCAGTATTTT
>TRBD1|17|-|TRBJ2-2|TRBV5-5
CASSPGPRQGPTGELFF
TGTGCCAGCAGCCCCGGCCCGAGACAGGGTCCCACCGGGGAGCTGTTTTTT
>-|15|-|TRBJ2-1|TRBV19
CASSQTESSYNEQFF
TGTGCCAGTAGTCAAACAGAGAGCTCCTACAATGAGCAGTTCTTC
>-|14|-|TRBJ1-1|TRBV25-1
CASSERLQGSEAFF
TGTGCCAGCAGTGAACGACTCCAGGGATCTGAAGCTTTCTTT
>-|13|-|TRBJ2-3|TRBV20-1
CSANERGTDTQYF
TGCAGTGCTAATGAAAGGGGAACAGATACGCAGTATTTT
>TRBD2|15|-|TRBJ2-1|TRBV11-3
CASSHGRGALAEQFF
TGTGCCAGCAGCCACGGGCGGGGGGCCTTGGCCGAGCAGTTCTTC